The 20 T cell receptor beta chains below come from one sample, sequenced in a study of T cell changes during pregnancy in multiple sclerosis. Produced via immunoSEQ multiplex PCR; TCRdb's table is partial and in-frame only. This table has approximately 89,000 clones, just under 95% appearing once. The sample in question was peripheral blood, obtained in the third trimester of pregnancy. These receptors were collected from a female donor with multiple sclerosis, enrolled in a pregnancy study.

This sequence joins TRBV15 and TRBJ2-7; a possible D gene is TRBD1 (6 bases). The CDR3 spans 15 residues. Germline V lookup: CDR1 LNHNV, CDR2 YYDKDF (reference sequence). Trimming pared 0 bases from V and 5 bases from J, leaving 14 bases between. The CDR3 sequence is CATSRDPRGLDEQYF. CDR3 coding DNA: TGTGCCACCAGCAGAGATCCCAGGGGTTTGGACGAGCAGTACTTC.

This chain joins TRBV19 and TRBJ1-5; D is uncertain. The germline V gene encodes CDR1 LNHDA and CDR2 SQIVND (reference sequence). Trimming shortened V by 0 bases and J by 7 bases, and 13 bases separated the two germline ends. The CDR3 runs to 15 residues. CDR3 nucleotide sequence: TGTGCCAGTAGTATAGACCCCTTAGTGGTCCAGCCCCAGCATTTT. Translating it yields CASSIDPLVVQPQHF.

The genes are TRBV6-1 and TRBJ1-5, with 10 bases that match TRBD1. There are 16 residues in the CDR3. Trimming took 2 bases from V and 3 from J; bases not matched to a gene: 4. Germline V CDR1 and CDR2: MNHNS, SASEGT. The CDR3 spells CASSEQTGGLNQPQHF. The CDR3 nucleotides are TGTGCCAGCAGTGAACAGACAGGGGGCCTCAATCAGCCCCAGCATTTT.

In its sample, this clone was seen once. DNA of the CDR3: TGTGCCTGGGGGCAGGGGTTAGGCACTGAAGCTTTCTTT. Translating gives CAWGQGLGTEAFF. The rearrangement joins TRBV30 to TRBJ1-1, with a weak D call TRBD1 (6 bases). The CDR3 contains 13 residues. In germline, CDR1 is GTSNPN, CDR2 SVGIG (reference sequence). The germline V and J ends were trimmed by 5 bases and 4 bases, with 14 bases remaining between them.

This chain joins TRBV4-3 and TRBJ2-4; D possibly corresponds to TRBD2 (6 bases). Germline V CDR1 and CDR2: LGHNA, YSLEER. CDR3 length: 15 amino acids. V was trimmed by 0 bases and J by 8 bases, leaving 14 bases between them. The CDR3: CASSQEGRETDIQYF. Here the CDR3 DNA reads TGCGCCAGCAGCCAAGAAGGCCGGGAGACGGACATTCAGTACTTC.

This sequence joins TRBV6-1 and TRBJ1-1; TRBD1 aligns across 9 bases. Germline V gene sequence: CDR1 MNHNS, CDR2 SASEGT. This CDR3 has 15 residues. V lost 0 bases and J lost 7; bases outside the gene matches: 6. CDR3 sequence: CASSEAGTGKNEAFF. The CDR3 DNA reads as TGTGCCAGCAGTGAAGCAGGGACAGGGAAGAATGAAGCTTTCTTT.

The chain has TRBV19 and TRBJ2-7; 11 nucleotides align to TRBD2. CDR1 LNHDA and CDR2 SQIVND come from the germline V gene (reference sequence). V trimming: 5 bases; J trimming: 3 bases; junction bases outside the gene matches: 6. This CDR3 is 15 amino acids long. The CDR3 coding sequence is TGTGCCAGTAGTGTACTAGCGGGAGCTAACTACGAGCAGTACTTC. Its protein product is CASSVLAGANYEQYF.

The chain recombines TRBV5-8 with TRBJ2-7, with D unresolved. This CDR3 region has 11 residues. Germline loops: CDR1 SGHTS, CDR2 YDEGEE. Trimming pared 5 bases from V and 3 bases from J, leaving 6 bases between. The chain's CDR3 is CASRFGYEQYF. DNA of the CDR3: TGTGCCAGCAGGTTCGGCTACGAGCAGTACTTC.

The chain combines TRBV7-9 with TRBJ2-1; D unresolved. Per the germline V gene, CDR1 is SEHNR and CDR2 is FQNEAQ (reference sequence). This CDR3 comprises 11 residues. V lost 8 bases and J lost 5, with 7 bases in between. The chain's CDR3 is CASDDNNEQFF. The CDR3 DNA sequence: TGTGCCAGCGACGACAACAATGAGCAGTTCTTC.

This sequence joins TRBV5-4 and TRBJ1-2; 8 nucleotides line up with TRBD1. This CDR3 is built from 14 residues. Germline CDR1 is SGHNT and CDR2 is YYREEE (reference sequence). V lost 7 bases and J lost 2; bases outside the gene matches: 7. CDR3 in amino acids: CASRPGQENYGYTF. In DNA, the CDR3 is TGTGCCAGCCGACCGGGACAGGAAAACTATGGCTACACCTTC.

This chain joins TRBV4-1 and TRBJ2-1; TRBD2 matches at 8 bases. Per the germline V gene, CDR1 is MGHRA and CDR2 is YSYEKL. This CDR3 region has 16 residues. The V and J ends lost 3 bases and 4 bases, in that order; junction bases with no gene match: 8. The CDR3 sequence is CASSQSGRSLYNEQFF. In nucleotides, the CDR3 is TGCGCCAGCAGCCAGAGCGGGAGATCATTGTACAATGAGCAGTTCTTC.

This chain joins TRBV30 and TRBJ1-3; 8 bases map to TRBD1. CDR3 length equals 14 residues. V shed 3 bases, J shed 4 bases, and the junction held 5 bases outside the gene matches. Looked up from germline, CDR1 is GTSNPN and CDR2 is SVGIG (reference sequence). CDR3 in amino acids: CAWRYRGAGNTIYF. The CDR3 coding sequence is TGTGCCTGGAGATACAGGGGGGCGGGAAACACCATATATTTT.

The CDR3 here is CASALNTGVSNQPQHF. DNA of the CDR3: TGTGCCAGCGCCTTGAACACAGGGGTGAGCAATCAGCCCCAGCATTTT. The chain links TRBV5-5 to TRBJ1-5; the match to TRBD1 covers 7 bases. Germline V gene lookup returns CDR1 SGHKS and CDR2 YYEKEE (reference sequence). This CDR3 has 16 amino acids. The J segment lost 1 base and the V segment lost 7 bases, leaving 11 bases of the junction unmatched.

The CDR3 coding sequence is TGTGCCAGCACGGGACTAGCGGGAGGACCAGATACGCAGTATTTT. The encoded protein is CASTGLAGGPDTQYF. This chain uses TRBV6-1 with TRBJ2-3; 15 positions match TRBD2. Germline lookup yields CDR1 MNHNS and CDR2 SASEGT. Unmatched junction bases numbered 3, after V lost 7 bases and J lost 4 bases. The CDR3 contains 15 residues.

Here the CDR3 reads CASSLQGAPPYEQYF. Written as DNA, the CDR3 is TGTGCCAGCAGCTTACAGGGGGCCCCTCCCTACGAGCAGTACTTC. The chain joins TRBV28 to TRBJ2-7, with 9 positions matching TRBD1. The CDR3 is made up of 15 amino acids. The V and J ends lost 6 bases and 2 bases, in that order; junction bases with no gene match: 8. The germline V gene has CDR1 MDHEN and CDR2 SYDVKM.

CDR3 nucleotides: TGTGCCAGCAGTTACCTGACAGGGAAGGAGCAGTACTTC. Its protein product is CASSYLTGKEQYF. The chain links TRBV6-5 to TRBJ2-7; 7 nucleotides line up with TRBD1. CDR1 is MNHEY, CDR2 SVGAGI, per germline. Germline trimming cut 2 bases from V and 7 bases from J; bases unmatched to any gene: 5. The CDR3 loop spans 13 amino acids.

The rearrangement links TRBV9 to TRBJ1-1, with D hard to call. V lost 0 bases, J lost 10 bases, and 10 bases lay in between. Looked up from germline, CDR1 is SGDLS and CDR2 is YYNGEE. The CDR3 has 12 amino acids. CDR3 residues: CASSVVNHLAFF. CDR3 DNA sequence: TGTGCCAGCAGCGTAGTAAACCACTTAGCTTTCTTT.

The chain combines TRBV13 with TRBJ2-7; D uncertain. The CDR3 has 13 residues. V lost 0 bases, J lost 2 bases, and 5 bases lay in between. Germline assignment: CDR1 PRHDT and CDR2 FYEKMQ (reference sequence). Written as DNA, the CDR3 is TGTGCCAGCAGCTTAGGAACTACCTACGAGCAGTACTTC. Translation: CASSLGTTYEQYF.

V and J are TRBV29-1 and TRBJ2-2; 7 bases agree with TRBD2. V lost 6 bases and J lost 6; bases outside the gene matches: 1. CDR1 is SQVTM and CDR2 is ANQGSEA in the germline V gene. The CDR3 spans 11 residues. In nucleotides, the CDR3 is TGCAGCGTGGGGGGGTCCGGGGAGCTGTTTTTT. Protein: CSVGGSGELFF.

The table lists this clone with a few counts. The V gene is TRBV27, the J gene TRBJ1-5; no clear D gene. Trimming removed 3 bases from V and 6 bases from J, with 6 bases in between. The V gene's germline CDR1 is MNHEY and CDR2 SMNVEV (reference sequence). The CDR3 sequence is 12 residues long. CDR3 bases: TGTGCCAGCAGTTTTCTCAGTCAGCCCCAGCATTTT. Protein product: CASSFLSQPQHF.